What follows describes a single T cell receptor beta chain. Antigen: not known. Germline CDR1 MGHRA, CDR2 YSYEKL. The CDR3 is 14 residues long. The ends were cut back, 5 bases at V and 3 bases at J, with 14 bases in the middle. This entry comes from a study of OX40 agonist ivuxolimab in advanced cancers. Study-level points and caveats: Mean expanded clone counts were higher in CD8+ than CD4+ T cells.

Data came from immunoSEQ multiplex PCR; TCRdb stores just in-frame clones and leaves some out. The sample yields tens of thousands of clones, 84% seen once. The sequences come from CD4+ or CD8+ T cells sorted from blood, collected in a trial of the OX40 agonist ivuxolimab. This TCR was sampled from an adult with an advanced solid tumor such as melanoma, head and neck, liver or kidney cancer. This sequence joins TRBV4-1 and TRBJ2-7; D might be TRBD1 (6 bases). The CDR3 reads CASSTRTANYEQYF. CDR3 sequence (DNA): TGCGCCAGCAGCACAAGGACAGCTAACTACGAGCAGTACTTC.